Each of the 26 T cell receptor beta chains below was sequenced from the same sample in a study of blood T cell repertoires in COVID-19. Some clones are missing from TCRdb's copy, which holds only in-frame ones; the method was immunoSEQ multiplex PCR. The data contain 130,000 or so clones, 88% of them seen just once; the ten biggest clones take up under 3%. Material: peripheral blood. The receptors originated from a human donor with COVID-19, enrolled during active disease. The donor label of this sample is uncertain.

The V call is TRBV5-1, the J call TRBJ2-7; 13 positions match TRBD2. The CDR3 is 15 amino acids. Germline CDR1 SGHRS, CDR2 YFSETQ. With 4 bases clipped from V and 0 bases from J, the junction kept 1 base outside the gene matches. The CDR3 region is CASSGTSGDSYEQYF. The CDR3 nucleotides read TGCGCCAGCAGCGGGACTAGCGGGGACTCCTACGAGCAGTACTTC.

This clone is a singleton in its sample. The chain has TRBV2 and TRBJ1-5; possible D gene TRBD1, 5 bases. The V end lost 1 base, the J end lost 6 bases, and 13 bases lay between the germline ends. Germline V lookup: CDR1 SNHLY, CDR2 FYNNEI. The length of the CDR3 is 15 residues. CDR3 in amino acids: CASSEDTGDSQPQHF. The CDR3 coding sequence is TGTGCCAGCAGTGAAGATACAGGTGACTCTCAGCCCCAGCATTTT.

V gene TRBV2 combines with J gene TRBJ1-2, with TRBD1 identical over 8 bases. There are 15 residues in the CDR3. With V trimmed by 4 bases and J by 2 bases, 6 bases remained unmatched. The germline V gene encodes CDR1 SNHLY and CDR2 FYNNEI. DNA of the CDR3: TGTGCCAGCAGTGCTTGGACAGGGATAAACTATGGCTACACCTTC. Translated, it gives CASSAWTGINYGYTF.

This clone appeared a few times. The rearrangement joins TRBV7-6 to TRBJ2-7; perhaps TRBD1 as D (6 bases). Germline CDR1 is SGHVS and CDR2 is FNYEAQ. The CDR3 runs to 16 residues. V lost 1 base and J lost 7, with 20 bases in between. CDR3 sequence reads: CASSLVGLDSPGEQYF. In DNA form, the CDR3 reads TGTGCCAGCAGCTTAGTCGGCCTGGACAGTCCGGGAGAGCAGTACTTC.

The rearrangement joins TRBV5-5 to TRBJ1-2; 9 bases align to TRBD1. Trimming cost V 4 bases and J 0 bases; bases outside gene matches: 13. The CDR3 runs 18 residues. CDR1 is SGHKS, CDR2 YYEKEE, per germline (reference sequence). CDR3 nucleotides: TGTGCCAGCAGCCAATCCCCTGGGGGGACAGGGACTAACTATGGCTACACCTTC. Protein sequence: CASSQSPGGTGTNYGYTF.

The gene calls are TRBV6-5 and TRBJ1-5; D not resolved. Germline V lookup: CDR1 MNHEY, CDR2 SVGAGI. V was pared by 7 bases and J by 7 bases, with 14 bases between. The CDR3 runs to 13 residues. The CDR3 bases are TGTGCCAGCACTCCGACTCCTAGCCAGCCCCAGCATTTT. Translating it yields CASTPTPSQPQHF.

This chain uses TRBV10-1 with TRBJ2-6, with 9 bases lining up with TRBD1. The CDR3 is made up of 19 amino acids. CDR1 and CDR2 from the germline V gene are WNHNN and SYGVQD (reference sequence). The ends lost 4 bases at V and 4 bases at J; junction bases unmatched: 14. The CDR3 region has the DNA TGCGCCAGCAGTGGCCGGGACAGGGACCGGTTGAGAGGGGCCAACGTCCTGACTTTC. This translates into CASSGRDRDRLRGANVLTF.

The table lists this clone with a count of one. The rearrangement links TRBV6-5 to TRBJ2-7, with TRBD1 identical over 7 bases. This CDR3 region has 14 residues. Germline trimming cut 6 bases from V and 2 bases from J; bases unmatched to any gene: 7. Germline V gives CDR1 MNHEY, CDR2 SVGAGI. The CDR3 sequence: CASSPGTDPYEQYF. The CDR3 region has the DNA TGTGCCAGCAGCCCCGGGACAGACCCCTACGAGCAGTACTTC.

The CDR3 nucleotides are TGTGCCAGCAGCCAAACTATCTACGAGCAGTACTTC. It is translated as CASSQTIYEQYF. The rearrangement links TRBV3-1 (or the pseudogene TRBV3-2) to TRBJ2-7; D is unresolved. Germline V gene lookup returns CDR1 LGHDT and CDR2 YNNKEL (reference sequence). V lost 2 bases to trimming and J lost 3 bases, with 5 bases between them. CDR3 length: 12 residues.

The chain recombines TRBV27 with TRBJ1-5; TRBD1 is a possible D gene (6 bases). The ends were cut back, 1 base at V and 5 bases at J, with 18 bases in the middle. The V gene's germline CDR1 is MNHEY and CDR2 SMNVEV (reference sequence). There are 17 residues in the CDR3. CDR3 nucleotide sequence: TGTGCCAGCAGTTTATTCAGGGGAAGGAATATCGATCAGCCCCAGCATTTT. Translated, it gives CASSLFRGRNIDQPQHF.

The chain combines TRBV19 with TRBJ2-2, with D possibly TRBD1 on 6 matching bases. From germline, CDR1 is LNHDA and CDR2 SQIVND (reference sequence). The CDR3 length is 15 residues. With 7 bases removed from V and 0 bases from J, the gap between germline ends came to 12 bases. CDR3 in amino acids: CASNPTGPNTGELFF. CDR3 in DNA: TGTGCCAGTAATCCAACAGGGCCGAACACCGGGGAGCTGTTTTTT.

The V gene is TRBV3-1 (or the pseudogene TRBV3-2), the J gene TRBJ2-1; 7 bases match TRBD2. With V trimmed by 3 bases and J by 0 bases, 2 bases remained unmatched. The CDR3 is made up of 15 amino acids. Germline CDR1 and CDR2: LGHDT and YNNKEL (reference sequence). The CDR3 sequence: CASSQWGGSYNEQFF. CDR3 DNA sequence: TGTGCCAGCAGCCAGTGGGGGGGCTCCTACAATGAGCAGTTCTTC.

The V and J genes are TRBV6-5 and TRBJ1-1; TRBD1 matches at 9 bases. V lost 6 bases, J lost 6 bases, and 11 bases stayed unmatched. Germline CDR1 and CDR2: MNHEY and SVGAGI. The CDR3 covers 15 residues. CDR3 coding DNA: TGTGCCAGCAGGCCCCCCGGGACAGGGTCGTCTGAAGCTTTCTTT. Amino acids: CASRPPGTGSSEAFF.

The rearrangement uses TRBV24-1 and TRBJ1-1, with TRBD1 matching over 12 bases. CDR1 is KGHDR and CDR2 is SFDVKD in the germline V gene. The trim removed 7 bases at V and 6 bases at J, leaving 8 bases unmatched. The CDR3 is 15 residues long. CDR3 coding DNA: TGTGCCACCAGAAAGTCCGGGACAGGGGGCTCTGAAGCTTTCTTT. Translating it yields CATRKSGTGGSEAFF.

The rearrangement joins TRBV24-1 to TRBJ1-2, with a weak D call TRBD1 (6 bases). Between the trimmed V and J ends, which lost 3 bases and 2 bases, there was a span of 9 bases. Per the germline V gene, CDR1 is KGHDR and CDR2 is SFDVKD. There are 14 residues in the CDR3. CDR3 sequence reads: CATSDPDRNYGYTF. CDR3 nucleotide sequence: TGTGCCACCAGTGATCCGGACAGAAACTATGGCTACACCTTC.

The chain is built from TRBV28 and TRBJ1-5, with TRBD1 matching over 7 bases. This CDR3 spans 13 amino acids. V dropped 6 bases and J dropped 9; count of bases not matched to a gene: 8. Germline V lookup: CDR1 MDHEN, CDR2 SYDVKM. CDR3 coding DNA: TGTGCCAGCAGCTCGGACAGGCTACGGCCCCAGCATTTT. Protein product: CASSSDRLRPQHF.

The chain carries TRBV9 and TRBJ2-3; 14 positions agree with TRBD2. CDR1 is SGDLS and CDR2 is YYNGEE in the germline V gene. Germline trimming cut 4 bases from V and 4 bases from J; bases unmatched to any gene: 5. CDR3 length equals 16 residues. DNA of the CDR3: TGTGCCAGCAGCCTTGGGACTAGCGGGAGTGCAGATACGCAGTATTTT. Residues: CASSLGTSGSADTQYF.

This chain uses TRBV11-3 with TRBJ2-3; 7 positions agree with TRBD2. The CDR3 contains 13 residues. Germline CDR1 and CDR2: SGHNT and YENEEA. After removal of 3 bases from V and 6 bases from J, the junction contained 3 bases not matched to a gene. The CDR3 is CASSFLRGDTQYF. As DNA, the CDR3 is TGTGCCAGCAGCTTCCTGCGGGGGGATACGCAGTATTTT.

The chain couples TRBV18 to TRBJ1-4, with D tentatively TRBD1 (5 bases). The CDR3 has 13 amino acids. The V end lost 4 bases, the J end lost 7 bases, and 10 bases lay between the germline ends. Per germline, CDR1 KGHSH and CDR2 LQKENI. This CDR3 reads CASSRDGGEKLFF. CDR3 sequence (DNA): TGTGCCAGCTCACGCGACGGGGGTGAAAAACTGTTTTTT.

CDR3 nucleotide sequence: TGTGCCAGCAATGGCCCAAATTCACCCCTCCACTTT. This gives the protein CASNGPNSPLHF. The rearrangement joins TRBV6-5 to TRBJ1-6; D not certain. CDR3 length: 12 amino acids. Germline CDR1 and CDR2: MNHEY and SVGAGI. The V gene lost 7 bases and the J gene lost 7 bases, with 8 bases spanning the gap.

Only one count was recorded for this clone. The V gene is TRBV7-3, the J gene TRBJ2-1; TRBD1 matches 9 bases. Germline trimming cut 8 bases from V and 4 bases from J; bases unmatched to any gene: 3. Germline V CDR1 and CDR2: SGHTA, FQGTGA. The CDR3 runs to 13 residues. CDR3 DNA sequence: TGTGCCAGCGGACAGGGGATATACAATGAGCAGTTCTTC. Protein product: CASGQGIYNEQFF.

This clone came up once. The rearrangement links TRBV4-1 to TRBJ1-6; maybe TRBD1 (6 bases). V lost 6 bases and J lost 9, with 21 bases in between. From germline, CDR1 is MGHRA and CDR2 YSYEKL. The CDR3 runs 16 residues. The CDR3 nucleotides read TGCGCCAGCAGGAGGACGGACGTTCCCAGGGGTTCACCCCTCCACTTT. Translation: CASRRTDVPRGSPLHF.

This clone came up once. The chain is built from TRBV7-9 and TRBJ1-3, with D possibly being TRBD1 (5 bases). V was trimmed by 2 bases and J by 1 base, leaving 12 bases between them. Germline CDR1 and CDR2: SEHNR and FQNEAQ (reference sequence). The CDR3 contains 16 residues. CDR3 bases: TGTGCCAGCAGCTTATCTCGGGGGGTTTCTGGAAACACCATATATTTT. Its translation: CASSLSRGVSGNTIYF.

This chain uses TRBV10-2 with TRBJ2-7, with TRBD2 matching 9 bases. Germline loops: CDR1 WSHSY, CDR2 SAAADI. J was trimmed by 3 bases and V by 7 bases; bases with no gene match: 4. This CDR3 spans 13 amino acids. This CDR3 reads CASTSGKFYEQYF. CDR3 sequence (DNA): TGCGCCAGCACTAGCGGGAAGTTCTACGAGCAGTACTTC.

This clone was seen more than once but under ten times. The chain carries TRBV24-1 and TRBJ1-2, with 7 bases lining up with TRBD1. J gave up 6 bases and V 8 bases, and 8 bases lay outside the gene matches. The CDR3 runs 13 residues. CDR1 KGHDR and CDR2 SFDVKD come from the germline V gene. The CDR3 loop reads CATTKTGKNGYTF. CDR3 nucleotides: TGTGCCACCACGAAGACAGGGAAGAATGGCTACACCTTC.

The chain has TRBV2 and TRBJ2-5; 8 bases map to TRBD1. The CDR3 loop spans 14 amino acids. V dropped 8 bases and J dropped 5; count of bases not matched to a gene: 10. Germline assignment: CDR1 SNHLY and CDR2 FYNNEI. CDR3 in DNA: TGTGCCAGCTTAGGGACAGGCGGGAAGGAGACCCAGTACTTC. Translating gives CASLGTGGKETQYF.